Listed here are 25 T cell receptor beta chains from one sample, sequenced in a study of blood T cells in healthy people across ages. Next came a second PCR, run for about 6 to 12 cycles, which used a sample-barcoded 5' primer along with a J-beta primer mix. TCRdb fed the 5' RACE reads into MiXCR, producing one record per CDR3 protein. The sample lists 800,000 to 1,000,000 distinct CDR3 sequences, roughly 48% occurring once. Sequenced material: blood. The receptor set was obtained from a man aged 25-45 years in good health.

This clonotype was counted once. The V and J genes are TRBV28 and TRBJ1-4; D is uncertain. Trimming took 5 bases from V and 0 from J, leaving 13 bases between them. The CDR3 loop spans 16 amino acids. CDR1 is MDHEN, CDR2 SYDVKM, per germline. Written as DNA, the CDR3 is TGTGCCAGCAGTCCGGCAAACAGCGCAACTAATGAAAAACTGTTTTTT. Translated, it gives CASSPANSATNEKLFF.

This clonotype turned up a few times. The J gene is TRBJ2-7, the V gene TRBV27; no clear D. This CDR3 has 12 amino acids. From germline, CDR1 is MNHEY and CDR2 SMNVEV (reference sequence). Trimming removed 7 bases from V and 2 bases from J, with 9 bases in between. The CDR3 region has the DNA TGTGCCAGCACCCTTTCGACCTACGAGCAGTACTTC. The encoded protein is CASTLSTYEQYF.

This chain connects TRBV2 to TRBJ1-2; D is possibly TRBD1 (6 bases). The ends were cut back, 9 bases at V and 3 bases at J, with 14 bases in the middle. The CDR3 consists of 13 residues. Germline CDR1 reads SNHLY; CDR2 reads FYNNEI. The CDR3 region has the DNA TGTGCCAGACAGGGCCCTGCTGACTATGGCTACACCTTC. Translating gives CARQGPADYGYTF.

This clonotype was detected a few times. This chain uses TRBV4-3 with TRBJ1-4; no clear D gene. Germline CDR1 reads LGHNA; CDR2 reads YSLEER. The CDR3 has 13 amino acids. V was clipped by 8 bases and J by 5 bases, with 12 bases between them. The CDR3 nucleotides are TGCGCCAGCTCTCTACACAAAAATGAAAAACTGTTTTTT. It yields the protein CASSLHKNEKLFF.

The chain carries TRBV10-3 and TRBJ1-1; possible D gene TRBD1, 5 bases. V was pared by 7 bases and J by 3 bases, with 12 bases between. Germline CDR1 and CDR2: ENHRY and SYGVKD. The CDR3 contains 13 residues. In DNA, the CDR3 is TGTGCCATCACCAGGGACGTGGACACTGAAGCTTTCTTT. It specifies CAITRDVDTEAFF.

The chain couples TRBV2 to TRBJ1-2; no clear D. The V and J ends lost 1 base and 3 bases respectively, with 9 bases between them. CDR1 SNHLY and CDR2 FYNNEI come from the germline V gene. This CDR3 contains 14 residues. CDR3 nucleotide sequence: TGTGCCAGCAGTGAAGACGGGAGCTACTATGGCTACACCTTC. It codes for CASSEDGSYYGYTF.

This rearrangement joins TRBV12-3 or TRBV12-4 to TRBJ2-1, with D possibly being TRBD2 (7 bases). V was cut by 5 bases and J by 6 bases, with 17 bases left in between. The CDR3 loop spans 15 amino acids. The CDR3 DNA reads as TGTGCCAGCAGTCCCTCTAGCGGACAGCTCAATGAGCAGTTCTTC. It is translated as CASSPSSGQLNEQFF.

The chain carries TRBV9 and TRBJ2-2, with D uncertain. Looked up from germline, CDR1 is SGDLS and CDR2 is YYNGEE. This CDR3 has 15 residues. Trimming stripped 4 bases from V and 1 base from J, with 11 bases between. Here the CDR3 reads CASSPTAQNTGELFF. CDR3 DNA sequence: TGTGCCAGCAGCCCGACCGCTCAGAACACCGGGGAGCTGTTTTTT.

The V and J genes are TRBV7-6 and TRBJ2-5; 9 bases fit TRBD1. The CDR3 length is 15 residues. J lost 5 bases, V lost 6 bases, and 10 bases had no gene match. Germline V gene data show CDR1 as SGHVS and CDR2 as FNYEAQ. CDR3 in amino acids: CASSKQGAGWETQYF. The CDR3 DNA reads TGTGCCAGCAGTAAACAGGGGGCTGGGTGGGAGACCCAGTACTTC.

V and J are TRBV20-1 and TRBJ2-4; 9 bases agree with TRBD2. The CDR3 loop spans 17 amino acids. V shed 0 bases and J 3 bases; nucleotides not matched to a gene: 9. Looked up from germline, CDR1 is DFQATT and CDR2 is SNEGSKA (reference sequence). DNA for the CDR3: TGCAGTGCTAGAGATCGGCGGGGGGGCCAGGTCAAAAACATTCAGTACTTC. Translated: CSARDRRGGQVKNIQYF.

Concerning this clonotype itself: A much larger clone lies a single base off, so this may be a read error. CDR3 nucleotide sequence: TGCAACGCAGTCCTCGGGATCACCTACGAGCAGTACTTC. It codes for CNAVLGITYEQYF. This chain uses TRBV29-1 with TRBJ2-7, with a weak D call TRBD2 (5 bases). CDR1 is SQVTM, CDR2 ANQGSEA, per germline. This CDR3 contains 13 residues.

The chain recombines TRBV7-3 with TRBJ2-2; tentatively, D is TRBD1 (6 bases). Germline CDR1 SGHTA, CDR2 FQGTGA. This CDR3 has 16 amino acids. The germline V and J ends were trimmed by 3 bases and 4 bases, with 15 bases remaining between them. The CDR3 region is CASSLVSGQLTGELFF. CDR3 DNA sequence: TGTGCCAGCAGCTTGGTTTCGGGACAACTCACCGGGGAGCTGTTTTTT.

The chain employs TRBV12-3 or TRBV12-4 and TRBJ1-5; perhaps TRBD1 as D (5 bases). The CDR3 is 16 amino acids. Trimming removed 6 bases at V and 6 bases at J, with 21 bases between. The CDR3 sequence is CASSPPGPIKIQPQHF. CDR3 nucleotides: TGTGCCAGCAGCCCTCCGGGGCCCATAAAGATTCAGCCCCAGCATTTT.

The CDR3 DNA is TGTGCCAGCAGTTGCACAACAGGGAGGTGGTTCTTC. Its protein product is CASSCTTGRWFF. V gene TRBV6-2 or TRBV6-3 combines with J gene TRBJ2-1; possibly TRBD1 or TRBD2 for D (6 bases each). The germline V gene has CDR1 MNHEY and CDR2 SVGEGT. The CDR3 extends over 12 amino acids. The V gene lost 4 bases and the J gene lost 15 bases, with 16 bases spanning the gap.

The chain recombines TRBV20-1 with TRBJ1-5; D is unclear. V lost 0 bases and J lost 1, with 10 bases in between. CDR1 and CDR2 (germline): DFQATT, SNEGSKA (reference sequence). CDR3 length: 15 residues. The CDR3 bases are TGCAGTGCTAGAGATGCACAGAGGAGCAATCAGCCCCAGCATTTT. Its protein product is CSARDAQRSNQPQHF.

The chain couples TRBV15 to TRBJ1-4; TRBD1 matches at 8 bases. V gave up 2 bases and J gave up 7 bases; unmatched junction bases: 6. This CDR3 has 15 residues. The germline V gene encodes CDR1 LNHNV and CDR2 YYDKDF (reference sequence). This CDR3 is CATSRRQGTVEKLFF. CDR3 DNA sequence: TGTGCCACCAGCAGAAGACAGGGGACGGTTGAAAAACTGTTTTTT.

This sequence joins TRBV4-2 and TRBJ2-1; D call uncertain. CDR3 length: 16 amino acids. Per germline, CDR1 LGHNA and CDR2 YNFKEQ. Trimming took 0 bases from V and 0 from J, leaving 9 bases between them. CDR3 residues: CASSQDPAPSYNEQFF. Here the CDR3 DNA reads TGTGCCAGCAGCCAAGATCCAGCCCCCTCCTACAATGAGCAGTTCTTC.

This clonotype was detected only a few times. The V and J genes are TRBV10-3 and TRBJ2-3; D may be TRBD1 (6 bases). There are 15 residues in the CDR3. Germline CDR1 is ENHRY and CDR2 is SYGVKD. V lost 3 bases, J lost 2 bases, and 12 bases lay in between. CDR3 bases: TGTGCCATCAGTGAACAGGGATCCGTCACAGATACGCAGTATTTT. Translating gives CAISEQGSVTDTQYF.

This clonotype was seen a handful of times. The chain employs TRBV10-3 and TRBJ2-3; a weak D match, TRBD1 (5 bases). V lost 4 bases to trimming and J lost 0 bases, with 8 bases between them. Looked up from germline, CDR1 is ENHRY and CDR2 is SYGVKD. CDR3 length: 14 residues. The CDR3 DNA reads TGTGCCATCAGTGCGCAGGGTAGCACAGATACGCAGTATTTT. Translated: CAISAQGSTDTQYF.

This chain joins TRBV29-1 and TRBJ2-2; 7 bases are shared with TRBD1. Germline CDR1 and CDR2: SQVTM and ANQGSEA. CDR3 length: 16 residues. Trimming at V came to 2 bases and at J to 2 bases, leaving 8 bases not matched to a gene. CDR3 protein: CSVELQRQGNTGELFF. DNA for the CDR3: TGCAGCGTTGAACTGCAGAGACAGGGCAACACCGGGGAGCTGTTTTTT.

The sample holds a few counts of this clonotype. This rearrangement joins TRBV24-1 to TRBJ1-2; TRBD1 aligns across 10 bases. This CDR3 has 15 amino acids. CDR1 and CDR2 from the germline V gene are KGHDR and SFDVKD. Trimming at V came to 1 base and at J to 4 bases, leaving 2 bases not matched to a gene. The CDR3 coding sequence is TGTGCCACCAGTGATTTTGGGACAGGGGTCTATGGCTACACCTTC. Translating gives CATSDFGTGVYGYTF.

The chain joins TRBV20-1 to TRBJ2-1; 14 nucleotides agree with TRBD2. CDR3 length equals 16 residues. Germline loops: CDR1 DFQATT, CDR2 SNEGSKA (reference sequence). V gave up 8 bases and J gave up 7 bases; unmatched junction bases: 13. The DNA of the CDR3 is TGCAGTACCTCCCCATTGGGACTAGCGGGGGTGAATGAGCAGTTCTTC. Its translation is CSTSPLGLAGVNEQFF.

This rearrangement joins TRBV2 to TRBJ2-7; D is possibly TRBD1 (6 bases). Germline assignment: CDR1 SNHLY and CDR2 FYNNEI. This CDR3 spans 16 amino acids. V lost 3 bases and J 1 base, leaving 16 bases between the germline ends. CDR3 sequence reads: CASSDVGGGKSYEQYF. Here the CDR3 DNA reads TGTGCCAGCAGTGATGTTGGTGGGGGCAAATCCTACGAGCAGTACTTC.

In its sample, this clonotype was seen a few times. This chain joins TRBV11-2 and TRBJ1-2; D is ambiguous. Trimming removed 0 bases at V and 5 bases at J, with 10 bases between. This CDR3 comprises 14 residues. Germline CDR1 SGHAT, CDR2 FQNNGV. DNA of the CDR3: TGTGCCAGCAGCTTAGAGGGTACAGATTATGGCTACACCTTC. It is translated as CASSLEGTDYGYTF.

This chain connects TRBV6-5 to TRBJ2-5, with D unresolved. The V gene lost 5 bases and the J gene lost 4 bases, with 14 bases spanning the gap. This CDR3 is 14 amino acids long. Germline CDR1 is MNHEY and CDR2 is SVGAGI. The CDR3 protein is CASSDNSVRETQYF. The CDR3 DNA reads TGTGCCAGCAGTGACAACAGCGTACGAGAGACCCAGTACTTC.